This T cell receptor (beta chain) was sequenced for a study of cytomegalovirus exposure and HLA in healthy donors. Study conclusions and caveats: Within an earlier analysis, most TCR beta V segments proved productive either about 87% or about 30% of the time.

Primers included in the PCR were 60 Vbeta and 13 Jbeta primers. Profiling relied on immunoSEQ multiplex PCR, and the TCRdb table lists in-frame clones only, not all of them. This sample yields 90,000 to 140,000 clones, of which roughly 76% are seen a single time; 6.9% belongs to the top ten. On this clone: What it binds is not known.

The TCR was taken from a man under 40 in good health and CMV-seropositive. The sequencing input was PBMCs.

CDR3 in amino acids: CASSFGTGAYEQYF. The CDR3 region has the DNA TGTGCCAGCAGCTTCGGGACAGGGGCATACGAGCAGTACTTC. The chain links TRBV11-3 to TRBJ2-7; 10 bases line up with TRBD1. The germline V gene has CDR1 SGHNT and CDR2 YENEEA. This CDR3 contains 14 residues. The junction had 3 bases not matched to a gene; V was cut back by 3 bases and J by 4 bases.